This paragraph reports one T cell receptor (beta chain). Its recognized antigen is unknown. Base qualities are not provided; no much larger clone lies one nucleotide away. TCR CDR3 regions were amplified from genomic DNA by multiplex PCR using the deep immunoSEQ assay. Extracted genomic DNA from each cell subset was distributed evenly across all wells of several immunoSEQ 96-well plates, and each plate was treated as a replicate. Each replicate PCR for unsorted PBMC received 300 to 350 ng genomic DNA, equal to 30,000 to 35,000 T cell genomes. Unsorted PBMC genomic DNA was sequenced across ten immunoSEQ deep assay plates. Purified libraries were quantified with a Qubit 3.0 fluorometer, sized on a Bioanalyzer 2100, and re-quantified with the KAPA Library Quantification kit. Every immunoSEQ 96-well plate was sequenced on a dedicated single-read 150-cycle Illumina NextSeq 550 flow cell. In the paper's pipeline: The immunoSEQ output contained only junctional sequences without quality scores, so filtering could not match that applied to full-length reads. To assign V/J genes and CDR3, sequences were annotated using PyIR, a Python wrapper for IgBLAST v1.9, with IMGT germline references. Reads were filtered out if the reads had weak V/J assignments (E-value above 1e-6), no CDR3, stop codons, out-of-frame junctions, or ambiguous translated residues. V3J clonotypes were defined as sequences sharing an identical inferred V gene, J gene, and CDR3 amino acid sequence. Percentage overlap between repertoires was computed as shared unique clonotypes divided by the size of the smaller repertoire. Richness of each repertoire was evaluated using RTK rarefaction, the Chao1 estimator, and Recon v2.1 estimates of unobserved clonotypes. The immuneACCESS repertoire file appears here via TCRdb, limited to in-frame rearrangements. These files lack a portion of the clones; in checked studies, under half of the deficit traces to unresolved V genes, and the cause of the others is not known. V and J calls plus clone size are reproduced from that table; the DNA served to infer D and trimming. This sample has 550,000 to 600,000 clones in its table, and roughly four fifths of those were observed once. The biggest ten clones account for more than 10% of the sample.

The sample originates from a study of shared clonotypes between healthy human individuals (TCRdb year 2020). A note on the overall study: A few men and a couple of women, aged 18 to 49 years, made up the cohort. To estimate repertoire size and how much clonotype sharing occurs between individuals, the study deeply sequenced the blood TCR repertoires of roughly 5 healthy adults. Libraries were prepared and TCR repertoires were sequenced by different laboratories using diverse techniques, in order to increase sequencing depth and limit assay-specific biases. Between about 0.94 and 8.9 billion PBMCs per donor were obtained by leukapheresis. Here is what the overall study found, with its caveats: The small number of donors limited the genetic and exposure-history diversity represented. Pairwise subsampling indicated that sequencing depth was expected to affect the degree of clonotype sharing among donors. Sampling was restricted to blood, and TCR repertoires in tissues likely differ from the TCR repertoires found in blood.

The donors were healthy, HIV-negative adults with no recently reported acute infections or vaccinations. All donors were Caucasian adults living in Nashville, Tennessee, USA. For unsorted samples, 100 million or so PBMCs were counted, and genomic DNA was extracted using the QIAamp DNA Blood Mini kit. After blood collection by leukapheresis, PBMCs were isolated using Ficoll-Histopaque density gradient centrifugation and then cryopreserved in the vapor phase of liquid nitrogen. V is pruned by 2 bases and J by 9 bases, leaving 11 bases of the junction without a gene match. From cysteine to phenylalanine, the CDR3 is 16 amino acids long. The read is trimmed to its CDR3 DNA, 48 bases read in frame from base 1. The germline V gene (reference sequence) supplies CDR1 LNHDA and CDR2 SQIVND.

The sequence derives from a woman in her forties in good health. Some clones in this sample may be carry-over from other donors' samples. Sequencing input: PBMCs. The rearranged chain carries TRBV19 and TRBJ2-1; TRBD2 lines up with 9 middle nucleotides. This receptor carries the CDR3 CASSIPREAGGTEQFF. The DNA is TGTGCCAGTAGTATACCCAGGGAGGCGGGAGGGACTGAGCAGTTCTTC.